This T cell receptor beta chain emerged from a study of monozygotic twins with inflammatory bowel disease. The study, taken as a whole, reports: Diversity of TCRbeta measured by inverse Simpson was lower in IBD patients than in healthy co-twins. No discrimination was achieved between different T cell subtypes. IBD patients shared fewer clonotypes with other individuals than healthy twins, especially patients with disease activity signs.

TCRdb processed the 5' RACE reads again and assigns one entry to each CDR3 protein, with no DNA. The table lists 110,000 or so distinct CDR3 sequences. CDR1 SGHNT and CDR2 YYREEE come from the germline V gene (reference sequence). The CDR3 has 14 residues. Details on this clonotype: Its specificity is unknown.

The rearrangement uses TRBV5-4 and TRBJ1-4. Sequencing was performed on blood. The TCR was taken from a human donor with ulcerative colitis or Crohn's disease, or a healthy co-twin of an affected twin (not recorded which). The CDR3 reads CASSWAGINEKLFF.